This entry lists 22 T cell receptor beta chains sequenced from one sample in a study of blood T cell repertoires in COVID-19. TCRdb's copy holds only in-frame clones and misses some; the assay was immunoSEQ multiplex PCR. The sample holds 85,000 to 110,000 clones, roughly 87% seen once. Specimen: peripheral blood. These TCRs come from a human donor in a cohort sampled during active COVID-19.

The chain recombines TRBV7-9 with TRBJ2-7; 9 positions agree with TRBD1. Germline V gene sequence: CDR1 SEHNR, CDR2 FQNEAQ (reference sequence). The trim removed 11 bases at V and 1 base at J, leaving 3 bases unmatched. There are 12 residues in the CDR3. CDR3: CAGQGTSYEQYF. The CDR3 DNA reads TGTGCCGGACAGGGGACATCCTACGAGCAGTACTTC.

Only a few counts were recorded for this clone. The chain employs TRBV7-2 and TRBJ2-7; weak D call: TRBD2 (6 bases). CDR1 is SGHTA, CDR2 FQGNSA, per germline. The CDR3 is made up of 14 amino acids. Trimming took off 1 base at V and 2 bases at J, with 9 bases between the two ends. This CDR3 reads CASSLGGGTYEQYF. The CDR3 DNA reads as TGTGCCAGCAGCTTAGGAGGCGGGACCTACGAGCAGTACTTC.

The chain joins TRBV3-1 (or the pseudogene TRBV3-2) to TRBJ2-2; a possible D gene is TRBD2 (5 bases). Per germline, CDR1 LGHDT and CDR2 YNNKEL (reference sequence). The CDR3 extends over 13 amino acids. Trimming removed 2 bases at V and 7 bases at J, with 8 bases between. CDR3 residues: CASSQSGGGELFF. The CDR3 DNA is TGTGCCAGCAGCCAAAGTGGAGGCGGGGAGCTGTTTTTT.

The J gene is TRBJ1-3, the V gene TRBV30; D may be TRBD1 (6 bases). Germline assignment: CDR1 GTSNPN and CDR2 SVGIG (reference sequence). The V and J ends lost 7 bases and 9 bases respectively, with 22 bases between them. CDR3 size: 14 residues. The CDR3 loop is CAFQRGGASITIYF. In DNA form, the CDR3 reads TGTGCCTTCCAGAGGGGGGGCGCGTCGATCACCATATATTTT.

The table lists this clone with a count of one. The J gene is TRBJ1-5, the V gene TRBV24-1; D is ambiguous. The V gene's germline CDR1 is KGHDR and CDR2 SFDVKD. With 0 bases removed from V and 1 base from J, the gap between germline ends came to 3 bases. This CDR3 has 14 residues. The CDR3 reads CATSDLSSNQPQHF. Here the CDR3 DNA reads TGTGCCACCAGTGATTTGAGCAGCAATCAGCCCCAGCATTTT.

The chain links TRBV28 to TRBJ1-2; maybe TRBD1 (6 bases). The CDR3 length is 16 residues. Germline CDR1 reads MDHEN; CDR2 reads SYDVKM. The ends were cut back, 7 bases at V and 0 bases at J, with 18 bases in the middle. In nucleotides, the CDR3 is TGTGCCAGCACCCTGACAGGCCCCCCTTCTAACTATGGCTACACCTTC. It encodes CASTLTGPPSNYGYTF.

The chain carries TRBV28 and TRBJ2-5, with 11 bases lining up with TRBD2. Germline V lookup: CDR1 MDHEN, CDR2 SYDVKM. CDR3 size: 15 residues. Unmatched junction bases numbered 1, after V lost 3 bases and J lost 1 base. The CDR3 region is CASSLGTSGQETQYF. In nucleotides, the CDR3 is TGTGCCAGCAGTTTGGGGACTAGCGGCCAAGAGACCCAGTACTTC. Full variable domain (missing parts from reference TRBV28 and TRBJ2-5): DVKVTQSSRYLVKRTGEKVFLECVQDMDHENMFWYRQDPGLGLRLIYFSYDVKMKEKGDIPEGYSVSREKKERFSLILESASTNQTSMYLCASSLGTSGQETQYFGPGTRLLVL.

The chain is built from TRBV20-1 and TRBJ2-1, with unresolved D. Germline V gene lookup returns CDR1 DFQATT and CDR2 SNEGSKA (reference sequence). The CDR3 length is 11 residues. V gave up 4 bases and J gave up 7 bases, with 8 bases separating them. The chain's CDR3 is CSAMISNEQFF. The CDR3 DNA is TGCAGTGCTATGATTAGTAATGAGCAGTTCTTC.

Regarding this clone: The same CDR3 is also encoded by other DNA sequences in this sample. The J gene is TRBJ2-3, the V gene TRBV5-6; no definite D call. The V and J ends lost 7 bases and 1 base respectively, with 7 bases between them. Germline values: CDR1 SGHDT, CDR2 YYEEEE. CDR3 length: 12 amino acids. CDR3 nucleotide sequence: TGTGCCAGCTCCTTTGGCACAGATACGCAGTATTTT. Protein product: CASSFGTDTQYF. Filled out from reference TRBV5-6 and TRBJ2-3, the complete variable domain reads DAGVTQSPTHLIKTRGQQVTLRCSPKSGHDTVSWYQQALGQGPQFIFQYYEEEERQRGNFPDRFSGHQFPNYSSELNVNALLLGDSALYLCASSFGTDTQYFGPGTRLTVL.

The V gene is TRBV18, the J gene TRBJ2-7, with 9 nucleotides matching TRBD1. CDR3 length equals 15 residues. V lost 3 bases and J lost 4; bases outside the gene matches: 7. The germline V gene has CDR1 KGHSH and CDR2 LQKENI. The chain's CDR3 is CASSPRRTGDYEQYF. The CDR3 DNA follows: TGTGCCAGCTCACCCCGACGGACAGGGGATTACGAGCAGTACTTC.

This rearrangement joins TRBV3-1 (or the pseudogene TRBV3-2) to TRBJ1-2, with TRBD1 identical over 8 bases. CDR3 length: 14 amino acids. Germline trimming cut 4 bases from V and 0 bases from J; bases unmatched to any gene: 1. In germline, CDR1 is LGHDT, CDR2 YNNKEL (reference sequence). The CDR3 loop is CASSRDRTNYGYTF. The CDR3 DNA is TGTGCCAGCAGCCGGGACAGGACTAACTATGGCTACACCTTC.

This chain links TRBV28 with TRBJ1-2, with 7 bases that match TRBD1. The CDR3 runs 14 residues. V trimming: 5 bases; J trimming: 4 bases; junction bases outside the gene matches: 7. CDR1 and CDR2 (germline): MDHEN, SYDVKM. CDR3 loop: CASSAERGLYGYTF. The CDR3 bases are TGTGCCAGCAGTGCCGAGAGGGGGCTCTATGGCTACACCTTC.

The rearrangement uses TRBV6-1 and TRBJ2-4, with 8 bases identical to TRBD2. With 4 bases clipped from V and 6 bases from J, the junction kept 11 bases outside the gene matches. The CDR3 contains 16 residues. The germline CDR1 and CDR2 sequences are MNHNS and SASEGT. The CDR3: CASSAENGGARNIQYF. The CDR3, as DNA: TGTGCCAGCAGTGCAGAGAACGGGGGGGCTAGAAACATTCAGTACTTC.

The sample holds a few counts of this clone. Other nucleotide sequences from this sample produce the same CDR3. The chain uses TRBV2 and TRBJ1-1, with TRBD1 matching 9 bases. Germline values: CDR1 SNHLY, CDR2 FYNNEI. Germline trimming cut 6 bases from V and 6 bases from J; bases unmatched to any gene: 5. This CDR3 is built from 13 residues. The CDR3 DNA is TGTGCCAGCAGCGGAACAGGGGGCTCTGAAGCTTTCTTT. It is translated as CASSGTGGSEAFF.

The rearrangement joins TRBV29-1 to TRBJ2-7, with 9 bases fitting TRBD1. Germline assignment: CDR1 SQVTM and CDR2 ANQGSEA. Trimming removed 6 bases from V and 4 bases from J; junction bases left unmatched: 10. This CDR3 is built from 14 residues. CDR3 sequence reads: CSVRRTGENYEQYF. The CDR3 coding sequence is TGCAGCGTCAGACGGACAGGGGAAAATTACGAGCAGTACTTC.

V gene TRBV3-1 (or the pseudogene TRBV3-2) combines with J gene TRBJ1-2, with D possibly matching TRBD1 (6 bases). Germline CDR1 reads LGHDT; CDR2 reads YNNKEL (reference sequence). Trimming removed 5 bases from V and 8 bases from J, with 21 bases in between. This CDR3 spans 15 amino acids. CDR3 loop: CASSVWGQARDGYTF. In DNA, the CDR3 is TGTGCCAGCAGCGTTTGGGGGCAGGCAAGAGACGGCTACACCTTC.

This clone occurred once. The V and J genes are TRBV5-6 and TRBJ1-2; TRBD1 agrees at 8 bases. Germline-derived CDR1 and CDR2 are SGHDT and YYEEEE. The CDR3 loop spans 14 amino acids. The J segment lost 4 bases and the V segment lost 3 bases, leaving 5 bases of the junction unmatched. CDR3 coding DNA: TGTGCCAGCAGCTACGGACAGGGAGGCTATGGCTACACCTTC. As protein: CASSYGQGGYGYTF.

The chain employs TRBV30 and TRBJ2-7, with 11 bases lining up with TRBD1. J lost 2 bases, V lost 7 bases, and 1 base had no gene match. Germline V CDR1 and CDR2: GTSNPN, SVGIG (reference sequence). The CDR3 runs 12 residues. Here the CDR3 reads CASGQGAYEQYF. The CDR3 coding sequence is TGTGCCTCGGGACAGGGGGCCTACGAGCAGTACTTC.

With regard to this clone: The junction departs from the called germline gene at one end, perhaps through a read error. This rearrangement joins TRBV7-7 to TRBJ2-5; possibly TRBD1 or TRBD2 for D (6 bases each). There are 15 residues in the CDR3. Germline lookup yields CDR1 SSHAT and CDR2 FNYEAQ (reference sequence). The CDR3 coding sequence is TGTGCTAGCAGCTTAGGGGGGACTCCCCAAGAGACCCAGTACTTC. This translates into CASSLGGTPQETQYF.

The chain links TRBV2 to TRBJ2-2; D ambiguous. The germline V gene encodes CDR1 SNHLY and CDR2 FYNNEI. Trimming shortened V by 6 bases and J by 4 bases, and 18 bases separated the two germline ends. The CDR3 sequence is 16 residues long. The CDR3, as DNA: TGTGCCAGCAGCGACTCTGAACTACCAAGCACCGGGGAGCTGTTTTTT. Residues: CASSDSELPSTGELFF.

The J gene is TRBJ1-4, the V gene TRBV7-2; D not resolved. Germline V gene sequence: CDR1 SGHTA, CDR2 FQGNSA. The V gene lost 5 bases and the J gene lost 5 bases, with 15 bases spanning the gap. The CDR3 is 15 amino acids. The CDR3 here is CASSAQRALNEKLFF. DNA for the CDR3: TGTGCCAGCAGCGCACAGCGGGCGCTAAATGAAAAACTGTTTTTT.

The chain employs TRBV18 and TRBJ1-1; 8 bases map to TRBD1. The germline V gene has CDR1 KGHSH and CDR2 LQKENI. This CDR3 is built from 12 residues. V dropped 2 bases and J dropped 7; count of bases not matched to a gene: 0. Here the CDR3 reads CASSPGQGEAFF. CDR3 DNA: TGTGCCAGCTCACCAGGACAGGGTGAAGCTTTCTTT.